This T cell receptor (beta chain) was captured by sequencing in a study of T cells in Graves' hyperthyroidism and ophthalmopathy. Study information: Peripheral blood was obtained at initial diagnosis, preceding any treatment.

This clonotype was observed at least ten times. Regions amplified from RNA transcripts were the TCR beta CDR3 regions. An initial round of RT-PCR targeting the TCR CDR3 relied on the HTBI primer set. TCRdb reprocessed the multiplex PCR reads via MiXCR and lists one record per CDR3 protein. The sample lists around 600,000 distinct CDR3 sequences; roughly 15% were seen once. In germline, CDR1 is KGHSH, CDR2 LQKENI. V gave up 3 bases and J gave up 0 bases, with 9 bases separating them. The CDR3 has 14 amino acids. Duration under 3 months, a NOSPECS grade of at least 4, and a Clinical Activity Score of at least 3 characterized the ophthalmopathy patients. Investigators excluded patients with uncontrolled infection, other autoimmune disease, pregnancy or lactation.

The chain has TRBV18 and TRBJ2-7; TRBD2 is a possible D gene (6 bases). Sequenced material: blood. The TCR was taken from a middle-aged woman with Graves' ophthalmopathy. For the CDR3, the DNA is TGTGCCAGCTCACCTAGCGGAAGCTCCTACGAGCAGTACTTC. Its translation is CASSPSGSSYEQYF.